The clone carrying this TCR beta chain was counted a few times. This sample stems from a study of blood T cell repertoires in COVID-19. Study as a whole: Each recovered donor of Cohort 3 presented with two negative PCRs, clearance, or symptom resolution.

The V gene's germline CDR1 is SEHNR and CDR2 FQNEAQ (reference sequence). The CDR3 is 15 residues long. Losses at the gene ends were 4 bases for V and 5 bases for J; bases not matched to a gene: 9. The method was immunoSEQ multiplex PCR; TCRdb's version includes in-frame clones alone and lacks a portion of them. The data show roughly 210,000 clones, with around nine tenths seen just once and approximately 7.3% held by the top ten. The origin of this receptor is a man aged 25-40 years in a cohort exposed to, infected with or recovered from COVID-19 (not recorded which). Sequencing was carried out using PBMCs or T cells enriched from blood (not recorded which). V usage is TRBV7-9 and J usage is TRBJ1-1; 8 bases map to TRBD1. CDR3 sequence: CASSSRTGIETEAFF. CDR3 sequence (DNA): TGTGCCAGCAGCTCCAGGACAGGGATTGAGACTGAAGCTTTCTTT.